The subject of this entry is one T cell receptor (beta chain). The data belong to a study of blood T cell repertoires in COVID-19. Germline-derived CDR1 and CDR2 are SNHLY and FYNNEI. Between the trimmed V and J ends, which lost 7 bases and 0 bases, there was a span of 17 bases. This CDR3 comprises 16 residues. Original analysis: Reference gene primer amplification in the assay estimated nucleated cell counts. Sequencing was performed with immunoSEQ multiplex PCR; in TCRdb, only in-frame clones are kept and a portion is missing. V, J and clone size reflect that table, while D and trimming were determined from the DNA. In the table there are 14,000 or so clones, 83% of which are singletons.

Input material: peripheral blood. This clonotype was sampled from a woman aged 55-70 years with acute or convalescent COVID-19. This chain uses TRBV2 with TRBJ2-3; a possible D gene is TRBD2 (6 bases). The CDR3 nucleotides are TGTGCCAGCACCACCCTGGGGCGGGGTAGCACAGATACGCAGTATTTT. Protein: CASTTLGRGSTDTQYF.